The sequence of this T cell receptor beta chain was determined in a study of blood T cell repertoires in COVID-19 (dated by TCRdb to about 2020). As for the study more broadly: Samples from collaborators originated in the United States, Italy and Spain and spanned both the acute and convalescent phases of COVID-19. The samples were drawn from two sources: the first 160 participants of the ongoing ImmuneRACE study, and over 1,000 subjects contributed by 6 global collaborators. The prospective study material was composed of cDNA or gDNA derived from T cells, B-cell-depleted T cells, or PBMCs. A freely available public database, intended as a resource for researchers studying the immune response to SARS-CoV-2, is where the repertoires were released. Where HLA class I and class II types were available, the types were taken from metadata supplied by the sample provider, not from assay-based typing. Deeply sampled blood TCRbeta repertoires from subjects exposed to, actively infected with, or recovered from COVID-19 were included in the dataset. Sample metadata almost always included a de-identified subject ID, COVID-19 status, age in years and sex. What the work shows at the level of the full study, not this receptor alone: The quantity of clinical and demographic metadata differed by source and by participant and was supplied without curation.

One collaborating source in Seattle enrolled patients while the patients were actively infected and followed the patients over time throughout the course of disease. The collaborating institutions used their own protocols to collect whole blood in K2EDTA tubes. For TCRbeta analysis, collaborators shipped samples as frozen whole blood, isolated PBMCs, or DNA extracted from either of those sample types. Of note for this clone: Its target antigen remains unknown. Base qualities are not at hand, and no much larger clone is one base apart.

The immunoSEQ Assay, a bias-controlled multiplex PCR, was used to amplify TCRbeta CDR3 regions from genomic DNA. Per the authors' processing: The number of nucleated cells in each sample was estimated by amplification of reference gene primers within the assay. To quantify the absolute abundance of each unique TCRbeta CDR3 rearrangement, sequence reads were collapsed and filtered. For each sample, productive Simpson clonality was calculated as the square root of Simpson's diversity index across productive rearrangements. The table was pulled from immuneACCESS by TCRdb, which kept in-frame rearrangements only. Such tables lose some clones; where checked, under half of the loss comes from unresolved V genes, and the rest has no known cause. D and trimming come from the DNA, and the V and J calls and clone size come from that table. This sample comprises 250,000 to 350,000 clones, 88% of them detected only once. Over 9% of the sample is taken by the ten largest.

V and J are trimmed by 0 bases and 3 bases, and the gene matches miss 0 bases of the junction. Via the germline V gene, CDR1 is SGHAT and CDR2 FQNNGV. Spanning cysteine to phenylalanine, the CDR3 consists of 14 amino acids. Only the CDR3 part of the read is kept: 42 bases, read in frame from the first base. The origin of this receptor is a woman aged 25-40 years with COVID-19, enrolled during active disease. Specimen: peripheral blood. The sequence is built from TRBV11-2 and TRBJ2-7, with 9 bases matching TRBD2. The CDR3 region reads CASSLETSGYEQYF. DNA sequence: TGTGCCAGCAGCTTAGAGACTAGCGGCTACGAGCAGTACTTC.